This note documents a single T cell receptor (beta chain) sequence. The antigen is not known. The entry originates in a study of T cell responses to AZD1222 COVID-19 vaccine. Only in-frame clones appear in the TCRdb table, and some are missing; sequencing was by immunoSEQ multiplex PCR. The data contain over 85,000 clones, roughly 92% of them singletons. CDR3 size: 15 residues. Per the germline V gene, CDR1 is SGHTA and CDR2 is FQGNSA. V lost 5 bases, J lost 0 bases, and 8 bases lay in between. Study observations and caveats: The donor group comprised mostly white British people and more females; the analysis possibly underestimated clonal diversity.

The sequence was collected from an adult in good health. The chain is built from TRBV7-2 and TRBJ1-6; D remains unclear. The specimen was peripheral blood, collected on day 0 of AZD1222 vaccination. The chain's CDR3 is CASSPASSYNSPLHF. Written as DNA, the CDR3 is TGTGCCAGCAGCCCGGCGAGCTCCTATAATTCACCCCTCCACTTT.